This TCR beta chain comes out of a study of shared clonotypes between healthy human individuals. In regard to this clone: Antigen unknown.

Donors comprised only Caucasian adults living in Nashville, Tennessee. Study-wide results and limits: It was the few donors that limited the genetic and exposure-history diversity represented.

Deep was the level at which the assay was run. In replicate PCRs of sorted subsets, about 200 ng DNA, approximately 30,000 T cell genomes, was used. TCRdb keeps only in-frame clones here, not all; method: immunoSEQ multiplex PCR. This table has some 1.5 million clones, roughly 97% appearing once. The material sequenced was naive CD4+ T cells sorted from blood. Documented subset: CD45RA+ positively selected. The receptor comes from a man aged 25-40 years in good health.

The CDR3 DNA is TGTGCCAGCAGCACTGCCGTGACAGGGCCGAACACCGGGGAGCTGTTTTTT. Its protein is CASSTAVTGPNTGELFF. The chain has TRBV28 and TRBJ2-2; 7 bases are a match to TRBD1. V gave up 6 bases and J gave up 0 bases; unmatched junction bases: 10. Germline V CDR1 and CDR2: MDHEN, SYDVKM. This CDR3 is 17 amino acids long.